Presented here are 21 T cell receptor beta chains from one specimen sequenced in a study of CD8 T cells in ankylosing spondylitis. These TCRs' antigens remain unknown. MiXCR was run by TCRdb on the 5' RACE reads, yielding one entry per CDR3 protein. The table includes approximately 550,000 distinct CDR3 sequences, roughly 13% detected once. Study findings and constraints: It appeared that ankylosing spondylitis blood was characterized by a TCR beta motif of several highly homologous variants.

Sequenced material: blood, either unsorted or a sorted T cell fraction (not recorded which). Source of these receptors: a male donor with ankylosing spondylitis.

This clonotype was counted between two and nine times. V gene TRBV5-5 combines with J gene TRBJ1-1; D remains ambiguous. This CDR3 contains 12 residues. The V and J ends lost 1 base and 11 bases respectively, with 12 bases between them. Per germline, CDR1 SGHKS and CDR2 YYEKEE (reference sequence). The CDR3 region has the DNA TGTGCCAGCAGCTTGACCCAATTGGAGGCTTTCTTT. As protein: CASSLTQLEAFF.

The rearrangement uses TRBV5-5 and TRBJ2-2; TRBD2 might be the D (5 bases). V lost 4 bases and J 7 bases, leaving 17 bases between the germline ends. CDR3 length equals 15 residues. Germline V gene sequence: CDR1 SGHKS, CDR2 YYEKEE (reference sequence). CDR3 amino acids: CASSLQVGVGGELFF. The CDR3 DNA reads TGTGCCAGCAGCCTACAAGTCGGGGTAGGCGGGGAGCTGTTTTTT.

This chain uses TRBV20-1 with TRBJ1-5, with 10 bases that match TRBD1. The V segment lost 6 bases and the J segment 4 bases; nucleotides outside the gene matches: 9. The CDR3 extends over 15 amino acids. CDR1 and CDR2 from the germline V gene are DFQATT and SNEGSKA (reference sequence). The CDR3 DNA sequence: TGCAGTGCAAATCGACAGGGGGCTGAAAATCAGCCCCAGCATTTT. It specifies CSANRQGAENQPQHF.

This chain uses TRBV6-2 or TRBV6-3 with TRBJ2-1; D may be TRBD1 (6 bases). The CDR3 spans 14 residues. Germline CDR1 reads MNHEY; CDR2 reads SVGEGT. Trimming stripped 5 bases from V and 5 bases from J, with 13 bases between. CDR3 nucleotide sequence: TGTGCCAGCAGTACCAGAAGGGGGAACAATGAGCAGTTCTTC. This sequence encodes CASSTRRGNNEQFF.

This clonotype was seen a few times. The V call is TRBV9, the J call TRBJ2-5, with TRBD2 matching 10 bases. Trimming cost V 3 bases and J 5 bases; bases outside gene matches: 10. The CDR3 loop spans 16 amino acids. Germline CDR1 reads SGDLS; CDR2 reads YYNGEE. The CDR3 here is CASSAATSGILETQYF. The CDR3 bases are TGTGCCAGCAGCGCGGCCACTAGCGGGATTCTTGAGACCCAGTACTTC.

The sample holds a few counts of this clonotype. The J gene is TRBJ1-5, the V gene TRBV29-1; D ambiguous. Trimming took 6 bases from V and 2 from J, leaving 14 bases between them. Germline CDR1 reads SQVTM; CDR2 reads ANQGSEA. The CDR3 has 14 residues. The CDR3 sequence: CSVAEGHGNQPQHF. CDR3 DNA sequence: TGCAGCGTCGCCGAGGGCCATGGCAATCAGCCCCAGCATTTT.

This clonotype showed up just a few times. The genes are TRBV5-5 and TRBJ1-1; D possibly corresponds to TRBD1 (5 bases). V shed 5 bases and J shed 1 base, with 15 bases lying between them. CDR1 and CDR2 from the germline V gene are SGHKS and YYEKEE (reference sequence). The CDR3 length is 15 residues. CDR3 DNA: TGTGCCAGCAGTCGCTCCGGGACCGGGAACACTGAAGCTTTCTTT. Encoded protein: CASSRSGTGNTEAFF.

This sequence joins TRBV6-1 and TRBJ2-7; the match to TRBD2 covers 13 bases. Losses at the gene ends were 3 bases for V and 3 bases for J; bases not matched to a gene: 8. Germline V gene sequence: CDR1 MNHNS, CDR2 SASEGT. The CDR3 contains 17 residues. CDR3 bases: TGTGCCAGCAGTGACAGGTGGACTAGCGGGAGAGGCTACGAGCAGTACTTC. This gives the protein CASSDRWTSGRGYEQYF.

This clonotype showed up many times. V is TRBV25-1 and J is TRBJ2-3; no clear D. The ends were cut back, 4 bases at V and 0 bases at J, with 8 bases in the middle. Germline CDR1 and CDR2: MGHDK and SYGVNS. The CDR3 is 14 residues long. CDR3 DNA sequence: TGTGCCAGCAGTGGTTGGGGAAGCACAGATACGCAGTATTTT. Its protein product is CASSGWGSTDTQYF.

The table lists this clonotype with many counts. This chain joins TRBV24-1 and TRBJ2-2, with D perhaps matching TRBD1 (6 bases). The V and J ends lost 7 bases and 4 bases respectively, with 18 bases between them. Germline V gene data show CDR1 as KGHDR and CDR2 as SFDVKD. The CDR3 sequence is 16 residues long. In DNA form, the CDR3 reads TGTGCCACCAGCGATCCTCAGGGGCGAAGCACCGGGGAGCTGTTTTTT. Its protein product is CATSDPQGRSTGELFF.

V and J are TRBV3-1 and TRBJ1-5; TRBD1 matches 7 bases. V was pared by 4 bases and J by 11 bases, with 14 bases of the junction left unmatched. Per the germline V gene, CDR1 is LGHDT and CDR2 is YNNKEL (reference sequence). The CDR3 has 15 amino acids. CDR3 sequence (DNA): TGTGCCAGCAGCCGTTCGGGACAGCCCTCCCCGGCCCAGCATTTT. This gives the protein CASSRSGQPSPAQHF.

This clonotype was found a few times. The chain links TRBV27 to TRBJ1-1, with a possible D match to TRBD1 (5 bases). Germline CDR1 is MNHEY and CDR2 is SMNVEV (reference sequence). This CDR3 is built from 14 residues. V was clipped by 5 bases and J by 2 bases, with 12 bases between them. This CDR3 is CASSRPGANTEAFF. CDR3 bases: TGTGCCAGCAGTCGACCCGGGGCCAACACTGAAGCTTTCTTT.

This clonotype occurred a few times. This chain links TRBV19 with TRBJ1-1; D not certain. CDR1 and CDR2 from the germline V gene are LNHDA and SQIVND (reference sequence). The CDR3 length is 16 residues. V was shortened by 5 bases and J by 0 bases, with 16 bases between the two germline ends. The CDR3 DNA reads TGTGCCAGTAGTGCTGTCGGACTGGGGTTGAACACTGAAGCTTTCTTT. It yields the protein CASSAVGLGLNTEAFF.

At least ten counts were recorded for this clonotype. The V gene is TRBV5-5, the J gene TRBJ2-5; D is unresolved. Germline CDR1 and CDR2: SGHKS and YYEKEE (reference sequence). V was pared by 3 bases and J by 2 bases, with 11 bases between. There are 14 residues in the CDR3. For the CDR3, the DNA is TGTGCCAGCAGCTCATGGGTTCCTCAAGAGACCCAGTACTTC. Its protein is CASSSWVPQETQYF. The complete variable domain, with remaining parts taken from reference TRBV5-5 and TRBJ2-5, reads DAGVTQSPTHLIKTRGQQVTLRCSPISGHKSVSWYQQVLGQGPQFIFQYYEKEERGRGNFPDRFSARQFPNYSSELNVNALLLGDSALYLCASSSWVPQETQYFGPGTRLLVL.

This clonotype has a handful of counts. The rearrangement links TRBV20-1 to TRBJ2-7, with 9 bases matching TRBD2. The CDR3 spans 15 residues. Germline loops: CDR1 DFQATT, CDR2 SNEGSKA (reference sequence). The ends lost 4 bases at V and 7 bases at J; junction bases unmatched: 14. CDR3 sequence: CSANTLAGALSEQYF. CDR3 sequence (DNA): TGCAGTGCTAATACCTTAGCGGGAGCCCTCTCGGAGCAGTACTTC.

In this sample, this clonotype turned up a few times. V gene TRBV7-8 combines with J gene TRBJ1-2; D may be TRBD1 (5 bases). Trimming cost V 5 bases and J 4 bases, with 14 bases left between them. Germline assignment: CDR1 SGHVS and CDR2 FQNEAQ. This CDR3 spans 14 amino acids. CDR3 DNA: TGTGCCAGCAGCACCGAGACAGAGATCTATGGCTACACCTTC. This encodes CASSTETEIYGYTF.

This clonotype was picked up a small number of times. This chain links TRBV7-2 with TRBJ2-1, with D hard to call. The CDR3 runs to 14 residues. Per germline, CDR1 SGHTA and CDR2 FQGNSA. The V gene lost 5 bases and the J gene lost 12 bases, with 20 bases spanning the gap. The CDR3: CASSLPTRLQGQFF. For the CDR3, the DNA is TGTGCCAGCAGCCTGCCGACCCGATTACAAGGGCAGTTCTTC.

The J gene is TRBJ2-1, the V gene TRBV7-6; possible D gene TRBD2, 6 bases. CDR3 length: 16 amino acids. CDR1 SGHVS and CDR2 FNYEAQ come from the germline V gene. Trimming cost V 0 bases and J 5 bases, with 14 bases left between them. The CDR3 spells CASSLAREEVNNEQFF. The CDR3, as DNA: TGTGCCAGCAGCTTAGCGCGGGAAGAGGTGAACAATGAGCAGTTCTTC.

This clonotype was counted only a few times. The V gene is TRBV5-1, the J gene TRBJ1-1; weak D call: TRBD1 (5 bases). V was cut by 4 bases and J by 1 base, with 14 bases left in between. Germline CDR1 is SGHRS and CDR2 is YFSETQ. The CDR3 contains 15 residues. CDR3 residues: CASSTTGLRNTEAFF. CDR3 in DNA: TGCGCCAGCAGCACTACGGGACTTAGGAACACTGAAGCTTTCTTT.

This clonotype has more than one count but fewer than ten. The CDR3: CSVEAQHYGYTF. CDR3 bases: TGCAGCGTTGAGGCTCAGCACTATGGCTACACCTTC. The chain couples TRBV29-1 to TRBJ1-2; D not certain. CDR1 SQVTM and CDR2 ANQGSEA come from the germline V gene. The CDR3 covers 12 residues. Trimming took off 3 bases at V and 3 bases at J, with 8 bases between the two ends. Based on the CDR3 plus reference TRBV29-1 and TRBJ1-2, the full variable domain is SAVISQKPSRDICQRGTSLTIQCQVDSQVTMMFWYRQQPGQSLTLIATANQGSEATYESGFVIDKFPISRPNLTFSTLTVSNMSPEDSSIYLCSVEAQHYGYTFGSGTRLTVV.

In DNA, the CDR3 is TGCAGCGTTGAATGGCTCCTCTATGGCTACACCTTC. It yields the protein CSVEWLLYGYTF. The chain joins TRBV29-1 to TRBJ1-2; D is unclear. This CDR3 comprises 12 residues. V lost 2 bases to trimming and J lost 4 bases, with 8 bases between them. From germline, CDR1 is SQVTM and CDR2 ANQGSEA.